These 27 T cell receptor beta chains were all obtained from the same sample, sequenced in a study of tumor and adjacent non-tumor tissue in lung cancer (dated by TCRdb to between 2018 and 2020). Library method: multiplex PCR. Sequenced on an Illumina HiSeq 2500. TCRbeta libraries were constructed through three rounds of nested PCR with primers (Table S4) according to protocols modified from ARM-PCR. The raw public reads went through TCRdb reprocessing: fastp at Q25, MiXCR clone calling, in-frame beta chains kept. Each entry merges the rows of one CDR3 protein and shows their most common DNA and genes. Within this sample are over 100,000 distinct CDR3 sequences, with around 80% of them counted one time only. 37% of the sample goes to the ten largest clones. RNA was isolated from bulk unsorted tissue, and RNA quality was assessed with a NanoDrop ND-1000 and an Agilent 2100. The material sequenced was lung tumor tissue. The source is a woman between 55 and 75 years old with non-small cell lung cancer.

On this clonotype: A single base separates this from a much larger clone, so it may be a read error. No conserved phenylalanine or tryptophan ends this CDR3, so it is likely a read error. The chain employs TRBV20-1 and TRBJ2-7; possibly TRBD1 for D (6 bases). The CDR3 has 14 amino acids. The germline V gene has CDR1 DFQATT and CDR2 SNEGSKA (reference sequence). The V end was cut by 6 bases, the J end by 1 base, with 16 bases between. CDR3 in DNA: TGCAGTGCAAGCCAGGACAGCGTGTCCTACGAGCAGTACTTG. Amino acid sequence: CSASQDSVSYEQYL.

This clonotype was picked up a small number of times. One end of the junction fails to match germline, which may point to a read error. V gene TRBV29-1 combines with J gene TRBJ2-5; D possibly uses TRBD1 or TRBD2 (6 bases each). Germline values: CDR1 SQVTM, CDR2 ANQGSEA. This CDR3 region has 12 residues. CDR3 sequence (DNA): TGCAGTGTCTGTCGGGGGCTGGAGACCCAGTATTTC. Its protein product is CSVCRGLETQYF.

As to this clonotype: One end of the junction does not line up with germline, which may come from a read error. The chain carries TRBV12-3 or TRBV12-4 and TRBJ1-2; TRBD1 matches 8 bases. The CDR3 length is 18 residues. The CDR3, as DNA: TGTGACAGCAGTTTAGCCGGGGACAGGCGTTTCGCTAGGGATGGCTACACCTTC. Translation gives CDSSLAGDRRFARDGYTF.

The CDR3 nucleotides are TGTGCCAGCAGTTACTATGCGAGACAGGGGGCAGATGGGCAGTTCTTC. As protein: CASSYYARQGADGQFF. The V gene is TRBV6-5, the J gene TRBJ2-1, with TRBD1 matching 10 bases. The CDR3 runs 16 residues. Unmatched junction bases numbered 12, after V lost 1 base and J lost 12 bases. The germline gives CDR1 MNHEY, CDR2 SVGAGI.

The table lists this clonotype with many counts. The J gene is TRBJ2-2, the V gene TRBV6-2 or TRBV6-3; TRBD2 is a possible D gene (5 bases). Trimming took off 4 bases at V and 4 bases at J, with 10 bases between the two ends. The length of the CDR3 is 14 residues. Germline lookup yields CDR1 MNHEY and CDR2 SVGEGT. Here the CDR3 reads CASSSGDPTGELFF. In DNA form, the CDR3 reads TGTGCCAGCAGTTCCGGGGATCCCACCGGGGAGCTGTTTTTT.

Remarks on this clonotype: A junction end diverges from the germline sequence, so it may reflect a read error. This chain joins TRBV6-2 or TRBV6-3 and TRBJ2-5; 7 positions agree with TRBD1. Germline CDR1 reads MNHEY; CDR2 reads SVGEGT. The CDR3 has 15 amino acids. The DNA of the CDR3 is TGTGCCATCAGTAGGGCTGGGGGACAGCAAGAGACCCAGTACTTC. Protein: CAISRAGGQQETQYF.

This clonotype was recorded at least ten times. This sequence joins TRBV29-1 and TRBJ2-5; TRBD1 matches at 8 bases. Germline V gives CDR1 SQVTM, CDR2 ANQGSEA. V lost 3 bases, J lost 2 bases, and 8 bases stayed unmatched. This CDR3 is built from 15 residues. The DNA of the CDR3 is TGCAGCGTTGATTATCGCGGACAGGGACAAGAGACCCAGTACTTC. This gives the protein CSVDYRGQGQETQYF.

A word on this clonotype: The conserved closing phenylalanine or tryptophan is absent in this CDR3, likely reflecting a read error. V and J are TRBV29-1 and TRBJ1-2, with a weak D call TRBD1 (5 bases). Looked up from germline, CDR1 is SQVTM and CDR2 is ANQGSEA. The CDR3 totals 12 residues. The CDR3 spells CGALTEPYGYTL. CDR3 sequence (DNA): TGCGGCGCGTTGACAGAGCCTTATGGCTACACCTTA.

This clonotype has a handful of counts. A much larger clone lies one base from this, so it may be a read error. The V call is TRBV7-2, the J call TRBJ2-7; D might be TRBD1 (6 bases). CDR1 SGHTA and CDR2 FQGNSA come from the germline V gene. The CDR3 has 15 residues. The V and J ends lost 5 bases and 2 bases respectively, with 16 bases between them. CDR3 protein: CASSQVTGVTYEQYF. CDR3 nucleotide sequence: TGTGCCAGCAGCCAAGTGACAGGAGTTACCTACGAGCAGTACTTC.

Comments on this clonotype: Compared with germline, one end of the junction differs, possibly owing to a read error. The chain combines TRBV11-1 with TRBJ1-1; D is ambiguous. CDR3 length equals 16 residues. Germline V gene sequence: CDR1 SGHAT, CDR2 FQDESV (reference sequence). CDR3 nucleotides: TGTGCCAGCAGCTTGTCGGCGGGATTATTGAACACTGGAGCTTTCTTT. Its protein product is CASSLSAGLLNTGAFF.

This clonotype was seen a handful of times. This may come from a read error, since a much larger clone is one base off. The chain is built from TRBV29-1 and TRBJ1-2, with 7 bases lining up with TRBD1. Trimming took 5 bases from V and 8 from J; bases not matched to a gene: 14. Germline V gene sequence: CDR1 SQVTM, CDR2 ANQGSEA. The CDR3 runs 14 residues. The DNA for the CDR3 is TGCAGCGTTAAACTCCCGGGACAGCTGTGGGGCTACACCTTC. Translating gives CSVKLPGQLWGYTF.

Turning to this clonotype: The germline gene is not matched at one end of the junction; a read error may be the cause. The genes are TRBV4-2 and TRBJ1-5, with D perhaps TRBD1 (5 bases). The CDR3 spans 15 residues. Germline V lookup: CDR1 LGHNA, CDR2 YNFKEQ. The CDR3 DNA reads TGCGCCAGCAGCCAAGATTGGGCAGGGAATCAGTCCCAGCATTTT. Translating gives CASSQDWAGNQSQHF.

The rearrangement joins TRBV11-1 to TRBJ1-5; tentatively, D is TRBD1 (5 bases). The V and J ends lost 8 bases and 8 bases respectively, with 16 bases between them. The CDR3 covers 13 residues. Germline V gives CDR1 SGHAT, CDR2 FQDESV (reference sequence). CDR3 residues: CASAWGTDKPQHF. The DNA for the CDR3 is TGTGCCAGCGCTTGGGGGACCGATAAGCCCCAGCATTTT.

To note about this clonotype: This sequence may be a read error, since a much larger clone differs from it by one base. The rearrangement uses TRBV6-2 or TRBV6-3 and TRBJ2-7; possible D gene TRBD1, 6 bases. The germline V gene encodes CDR1 MNHEY and CDR2 SVGEGT. CDR3 length: 17 residues. The V gene lost 7 bases and the J gene lost 2 bases, with 24 bases spanning the gap. The CDR3: CASTYSGQRYYPYEQYF. CDR3 coding DNA: TGTGCCAGCACTTATTCAGGACAGCGATACTACCCCTACGAGCAGTACTTC.

Notes on this clonotype: This may arise from a read error, as a much more abundant clone is one base away. The CDR3 bases are TGCGCCAGCAGCCAAGAGGTTCCGGCCAGCGAGCAGTACTTC. It is translated as CASSQEVPASEQYF. This rearrangement joins TRBV4-1 to TRBJ2-7; no clear D gene. The CDR3 is made up of 14 amino acids. With 0 bases removed from V and 6 bases from J, the gap between germline ends came to 12 bases. CDR1 and CDR2 (germline): MGHRA, YSYEKL.

In its sample, this clonotype was seen many times. This sequence joins TRBV12-3 or TRBV12-4 and TRBJ2-7; 10 nucleotides agree with TRBD1. V lost 5 bases, J lost 3 bases, and 1 base stayed unmatched. CDR3 length: 13 amino acids. CDR3 sequence (DNA): TGTGCCAGCAGTCGGGACAGGGGCTACGAGCAGTACTTC. Its translation: CASSRDRGYEQYF.

Details on this clonotype: This may stem from a read error, because a much larger clone lies one nucleotide away. The genes are TRBV12-3 or TRBV12-4 and TRBJ2-3; D is possibly TRBD1 (6 bases). The CDR3 is 14 residues long. The V gene lost 10 bases and the J gene lost 1 base, with 15 bases spanning the gap. The CDR3 DNA sequence: TGTGCCATCAGCTTGGGGGCCCGCACAGATACGCAGTATTTT. It yields the protein CAISLGARTDTQYF.

The rearrangement links TRBV20-1 to TRBJ1-6, with TRBD1 matching 9 bases. The CDR3 contains 16 residues. Germline V lookup: CDR1 DFQATT, CDR2 SNEGSKA (reference sequence). The CDR3 sequence: CSAVLPTGGLVPPLHF. CDR3 nucleotides: TGCAGCGCTGTTCTGCCGACAGGGGGTTTGGTTCCACCCCTCCACTTT.

The sample holds a few counts of this clonotype. A much larger clone lies one base from this, so it may be a read error. This sequence joins TRBV6-6 and TRBJ1-5; D not certain. The better agreement between TRBJ2-3 and the DNA end casts doubt on the J call. The CDR3 totals 14 residues. From germline, CDR1 is MNHNY and CDR2 SVGAGI (reference sequence). CDR3: CASRPSYSNQPQYF. CDR3 nucleotide sequence: TGTGCCAGCAGGCCTTCTTATAGCAATCAGCCCCAGTATTTT.

In its sample, this clonotype was seen a few times. This could be a read error, since a much larger clone is one nucleotide away. This chain uses TRBV15 with TRBJ1-2, with D hard to call. Germline V gene data show CDR1 as LNHNV and CDR2 as YYDKDF (reference sequence). The CDR3 covers 12 residues. CDR3 coding DNA: TGTGCCACCAGTTACGGTGGGTCTGGCTGCACCTTC. Translation: CATSYGGSGCTF.

The chain carries TRBV11-3 and TRBJ1-2, with D hard to call. CDR3 length: 13 amino acids. Germline loops: CDR1 SGHNT, CDR2 YENEEA. With 10 bases removed from V and 13 bases from J, the gap between germline ends came to 25 bases. CDR3 residues: CANSPTLKTGSTF. The CDR3 nucleotides read TGTGCCAACAGTCCGACCTTAAAAACCGGGAGCACCTTC.

Concerning this clonotype itself: A junction end diverges from the germline sequence, so it may reflect a read error. The rearrangement joins TRBV28 to TRBJ2-3; weak D call: TRBD2 (6 bases). Germline CDR1 MDHEN, CDR2 SYDVKM. This CDR3 region has 16 residues. The CDR3 DNA is TGTGTCAGCAATTTGTTCGGCGGGGCTAGCACAGATACGCAGTACTTT. It codes for CVSNLFGGASTDTQYF. The variable domain in full, with the rest retrieved from reference TRBV28 and TRBJ2-3, is DVKVTQSSRYLVKRTGEKVFLECVQDMDHENMFWYRQDPGLGLRLIYFSYDVKMKEKGDIPEGYSVSREKKERFSLILESASTNQTSMYLCVSNLFGGASTDTQYFGPGTRLTVL.

Note on this clonotype: Relative to the germline gene, one junction end is altered; a read error may explain this. The rearrangement joins TRBV11-2 to TRBJ2-2; D unclear. CDR1 is SGHAT, CDR2 FQNNGV, per germline. The CDR3 is 13 residues long. The CDR3 nucleotides are TGCACCAACAGCTTAGCTCAAACCGGGGAGCTGTTTTTT. Encoded protein: CTNSLAQTGELFF.

A remark on this clonotype: An end of the junction does not agree with germline; a read error may underlie this. CDR3 coding DNA: TGTGCCAGCAGTGGTCCGGGACAGCCACCGTTCGCGAACACCCGGGAGCTGTTTTTT. Its protein product is CASSGPGQPPFANTRELFF. J is TRBJ2-2 and V is TRBV6-5; 7 bases align to TRBD1. This CDR3 comprises 19 residues. Germline loops: CDR1 MNHEY, CDR2 SVGAGI.

In its sample, this clonotype was seen many times. The CDR3 here is CASRYDSSGGTEAFF. The CDR3 region has the DNA TGTGCCAGCAGGTACGACAGTTCGGGCGGCACTGAAGCTTTCTTT. The chain has TRBV12-3 or TRBV12-4 and TRBJ1-1, with a weak D call TRBD1 (5 bases). Trimming removed 6 bases from V and 4 bases from J, with 18 bases in between. This CDR3 spans 15 amino acids.

Remarks on this clonotype: This could be a read error, since a much larger clone is one nucleotide away. V gene TRBV6-2 or TRBV6-3 combines with J gene TRBJ2-6; 8 positions agree with TRBD2. Germline assignment: CDR1 MNHEY and CDR2 SVGEGT. This CDR3 has 16 residues. The CDR3 DNA reads as TGTGCCAGCAGTTACCCCGGGAGGGACGGGGTCAACGTCCTGACTTTC. This sequence encodes CASSYPGRDGVNVLTF.

Comments on this clonotype: One base away lies a much larger clone, so this may be a sequencing read error. The J gene is TRBJ2-2, the V gene TRBV11-2, with 9 bases matching TRBD1. V trimming: 5 bases; J trimming: 1 base; junction bases outside the gene matches: 11. Germline CDR1 is SGHAT and CDR2 is FQNNGV. The CDR3 is 18 residues long. The CDR3 bases are TGTGCCAGCAGCGAGTGGGACAGGGCTTATAAGAACACCGGGGAGCTGTTTTTT. Encoded protein: CASSEWDRAYKNTGELFF.